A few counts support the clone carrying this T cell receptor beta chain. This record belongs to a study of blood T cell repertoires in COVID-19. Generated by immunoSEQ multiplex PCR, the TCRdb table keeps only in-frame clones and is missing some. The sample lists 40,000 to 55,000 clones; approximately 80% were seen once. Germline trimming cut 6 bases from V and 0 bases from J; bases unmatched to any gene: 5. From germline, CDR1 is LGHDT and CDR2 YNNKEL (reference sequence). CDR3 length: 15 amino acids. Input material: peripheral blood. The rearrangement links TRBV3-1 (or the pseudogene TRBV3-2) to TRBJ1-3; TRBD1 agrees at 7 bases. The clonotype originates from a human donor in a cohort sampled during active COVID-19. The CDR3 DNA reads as TGTGCCAGCAGAGACAGGGCAAGCTCTGGAAACACCATATATTTT. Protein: CASRDRASSGNTIYF.